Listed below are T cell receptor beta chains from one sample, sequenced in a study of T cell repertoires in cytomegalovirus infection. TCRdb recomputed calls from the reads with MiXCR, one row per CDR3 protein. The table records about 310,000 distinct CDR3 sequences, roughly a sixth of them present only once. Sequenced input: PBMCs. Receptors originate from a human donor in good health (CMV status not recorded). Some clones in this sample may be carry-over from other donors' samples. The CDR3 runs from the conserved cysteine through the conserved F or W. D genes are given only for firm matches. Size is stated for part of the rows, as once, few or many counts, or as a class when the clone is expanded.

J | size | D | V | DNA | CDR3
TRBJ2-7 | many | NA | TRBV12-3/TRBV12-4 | TGTGCCAGCAGTAGCGGGTCCGAGCAGTACTTC | CASSSGSEQYF
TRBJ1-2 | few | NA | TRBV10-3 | TGTGCCATGGGGACGGGGGAAAGCTATGGCTACACCTTC | CAMGTGESYGYTF
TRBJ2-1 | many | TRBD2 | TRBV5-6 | TGTGCCAGCAGCATACGATATAGCGGGGGGTCGAATGAGCAGTTCTTC | CASSIRYSGGSNEQFF
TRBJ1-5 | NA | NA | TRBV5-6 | TGTGCCAGCAGCTCGACAGCATCCCCTAGCAATCAGCCCCAGCATTTT | CASSSTASPSNQPQHF
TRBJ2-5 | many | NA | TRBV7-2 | TGTGCCAGCACCCTTTGGAGTGGGGGGGCGAGAGAGACCCAGTACTTC | CASTLWSGGARETQYF
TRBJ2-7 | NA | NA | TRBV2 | TGTGCCAGCAGTAACCCCGGGGGACAGCGATCCTACGAGCAGTACTTC | CASSNPGGQRSYEQYF
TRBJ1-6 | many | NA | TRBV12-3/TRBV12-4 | TGTGCCAGCAGTTTCTCGAATTCACCCCTCCACTTT | CASSFSNSPLHF
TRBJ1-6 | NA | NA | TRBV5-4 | TGTGCCACCCATGCTCGGGGGGGCGCTTTACCCCTCCACTTT | CATHARGGALPLHF
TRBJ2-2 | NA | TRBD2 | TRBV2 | TGTGCCAGCAGCCAGACTAGCGGGGGGAACACCGGGGAGCTGTTTTTT | CASSQTSGGNTGELFF
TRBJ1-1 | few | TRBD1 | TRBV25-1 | TGTGCCACCGAGGGACAGCTGAACACTGAAGCTTTCTTT | CATEGQLNTEAFF
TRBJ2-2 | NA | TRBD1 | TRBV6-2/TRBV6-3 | TGTGCCAGCAGTTACTCCCTAACGGACAGGTTCACCGGGGAGCTGTTTTTT | CASSYSLTDRFTGELFF
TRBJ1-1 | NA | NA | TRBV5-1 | TGCGCCAGCAGCGTCAGGCCCCCGGATACTGAAGCTTTCTTT | CASSVRPPDTEAFF
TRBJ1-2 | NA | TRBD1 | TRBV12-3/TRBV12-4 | TGTGCCAGCAGAATGCAACAGGGGCGGGGAGGCTACACCTTC | CASRMQQGRGGYTF
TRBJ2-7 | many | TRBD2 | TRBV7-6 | TGTGCCAGCAGCCCTTGGGGTAGCGGGGCCCTACCGGACGAGCAGTACTTC | CASSPWGSGALPDEQYF
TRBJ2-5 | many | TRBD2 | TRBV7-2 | TGTGCCAGCAGCTTAGCCGGGACTAGCAGGGAGACCCAGTACTTC | CASSLAGTSRETQYF
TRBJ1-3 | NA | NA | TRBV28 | TGTGCCAGCAGTTTAGGACTGAAGGGGCGACTCTCTGGAAACACCATATATTTT | CASSLGLKGRLSGNTIYF
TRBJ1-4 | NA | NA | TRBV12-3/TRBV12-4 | TGTGCCAGCAGTGTCGTGAGCCCGGAGAATGAAAAACTGTTTTTT | CASSVVSPENEKLFF
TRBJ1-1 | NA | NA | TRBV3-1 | TGTGCCAGCAGCCAAGTGGAGGTAGGTCCGTTGAACACTGAAGCTTTCTTT | CASSQVEVGPLNTEAFF
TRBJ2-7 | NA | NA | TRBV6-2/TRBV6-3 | TGTGCCAGCAGTTACGGAGGGCCCCATCACGAGCAGTACTTC | CASSYGGPHHEQYF
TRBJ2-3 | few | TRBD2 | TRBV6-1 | TGTGCCAGCGAACCGGCGGGGGGGAGGGAGAATACGCAGTATTTT | CASEPAGGRENTQYF
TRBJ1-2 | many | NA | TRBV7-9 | TGTGCCAGCAGCTCAACCTCCCCTCGGGTTGGCTACACCTTC | CASSSTSPRVGYTF
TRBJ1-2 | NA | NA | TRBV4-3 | TGCGCCAGCAGCCAGAGGGGGGGAAGCTATGGCTACACCTTC | CASSQRGGSYGYTF
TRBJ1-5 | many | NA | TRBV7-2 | TGTGCCAGCAGCTTACCGGGGGGGGGACAGCCCCAGCATTTT | CASSLPGGGQPQHF
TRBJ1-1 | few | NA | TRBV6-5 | TGTGCCAGCAGTTCCGGATGGGGCACTGAAGCTTTCTTT | CASSSGWGTEAFF
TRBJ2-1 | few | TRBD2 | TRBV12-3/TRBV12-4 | TGTGCCAGCAGTTTAGCGCAAGGTAGCGGGGGGCAGTTCTTC | CASSLAQGSGGQFF
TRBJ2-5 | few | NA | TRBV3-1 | TGTGCCAGCAGCCAAGATGCCGCGAGGAAGCCGGGGGAGACCCAGTACTTC | CASSQDAARKPGETQYF
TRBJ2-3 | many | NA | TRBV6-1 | TGTGCCAGCAGTGAAGAGAGACAGGATGATACGCAGTATTTT | CASSEERQDDTQYF
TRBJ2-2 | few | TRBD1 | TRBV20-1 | TGCAGTGCTAGGGCGGGACAGGGTGTCGCCGGGGAGCTGTTTTTT | CSARAGQGVAGELFF
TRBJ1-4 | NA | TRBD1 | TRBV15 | TGTGCCACCAGCAGCCCCGGGACAGATAATGAAAAACTGTTTTTT | CATSSPGTDNEKLFF
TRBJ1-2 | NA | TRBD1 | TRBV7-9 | TGTGCCAGCAGCTTAGAGGACAGGGTTGGCTACACCTTC | CASSLEDRVGYTF
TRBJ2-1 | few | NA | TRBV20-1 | TGCAGTGCTAGTTTAGGGCCCTCCTACAATGAGCAGTTCTTC | CSASLGPSYNEQFF
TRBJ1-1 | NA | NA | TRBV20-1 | TGCAGTGCTAGAGATAGCAGGAACACTGAAGCTTTCTTT | CSARDSRNTEAFF
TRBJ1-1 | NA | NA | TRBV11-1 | TGTGCCGTAATCAGGGGCGCGAACACTGAAGCTTTCTTT | CAVIRGANTEAFF
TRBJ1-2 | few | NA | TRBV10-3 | TGTGCCATCAGTGAGGTAGCCGGAAGGACGTATGGCTACACCTTC | CAISEVAGRTYGYTF
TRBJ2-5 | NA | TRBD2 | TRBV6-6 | TGTGCCAGCAGTTACACCGGGACTAGCGGGGGAGAGACCCAGTACTTC | CASSYTGTSGGETQYF
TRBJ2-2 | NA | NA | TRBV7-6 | TGTGCCAGCAGCTTAGATTTGACGGGGGGCCTCACCGGGGAGCTGTTTTTT | CASSLDLTGGLTGELFF
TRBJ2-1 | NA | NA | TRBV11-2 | TGTGCCAGCAGCTCTTACCGTGGCAGATCAGGCAATGAGCAGTTCTTC | CASSSYRGRSGNEQFF
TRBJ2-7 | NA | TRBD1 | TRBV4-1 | TGCGCCAGCAGCCGCGGACAGGGCCAGTCTAGCGAGCAGTACTTC | CASSRGQGQSSEQYF
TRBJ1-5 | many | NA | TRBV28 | TGTGCCAGCAGTTTATACGAGGGGATACAAATTAGCAATCAGCCCCAGCATTTT | CASSLYEGIQISNQPQHF
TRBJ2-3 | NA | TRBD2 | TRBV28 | TGTGCCAGCAGTTTAACGTCTAGCGGACCGGATACGCAGTATTTT | CASSLTSSGPDTQYF
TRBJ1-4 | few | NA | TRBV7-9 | TGTGCCAGCAGCGGCCGAGGCGGGCGAAGTGAAAAACTGTTTTTT | CASSGRGGRSEKLFF
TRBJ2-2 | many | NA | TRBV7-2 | TGTGCCAGCAGGTCCTACACGAACACCGGGGAGCTGTTTTTT | CASRSYTNTGELFF
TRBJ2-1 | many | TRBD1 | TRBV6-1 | TGTGCTTTCACAGGGGTCCGAGGGGATGAGCAGTTCTTC | CAFTGVRGDEQFF
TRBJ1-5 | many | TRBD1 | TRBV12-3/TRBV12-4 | TGTGCCAGCAGTATGGGACAGGGGGGAGGACAGCCCCAGCATTTT | CASSMGQGGGQPQHF
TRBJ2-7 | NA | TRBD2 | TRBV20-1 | TGCAGTGCCCGTCCTAGCGGGATATACGAGCAGTACTTC | CSARPSGIYEQYF
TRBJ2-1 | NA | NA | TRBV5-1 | TGCGCCAGCAGCTTAACAGACAATGAGCAGTTCTTC | CASSLTDNEQFF
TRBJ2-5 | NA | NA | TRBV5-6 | TGTGCCAGCAGCTTGGTCACTAGTGAGGTGGGGGAGACCCAGTACTTC | CASSLVTSEVGETQYF
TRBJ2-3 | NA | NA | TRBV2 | TGTGCCAGCAGTGGGATATATGGCTATAGCACAGATACGCAGTATTTT | CASSGIYGYSTDTQYF
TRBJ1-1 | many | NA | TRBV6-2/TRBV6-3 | TGTGCCAGCAGTGCTGACGGGAACACTGAAGCTTTCTTT | CASSADGNTEAFF
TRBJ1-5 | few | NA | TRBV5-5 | TGTGCCAGCAGCTTGTATGTGGGTTTCAGCAATCAGCCCCAGCATTTT | CASSLYVGFSNQPQHF
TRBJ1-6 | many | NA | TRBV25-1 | TGTGCCAGCAGTGATCAGACCCGTGGTTCACCCCTCCACTTT | CASSDQTRGSPLHF
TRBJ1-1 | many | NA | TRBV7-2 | TGTGCCAGCAGCTTAGAAGGCGGGAACACTGAAGCTTTCTTT | CASSLEGGNTEAFF
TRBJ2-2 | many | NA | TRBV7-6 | TGTGCCAGCAGCTTGGGCAGGGCTGCCGGGGAGCTGTTTTTT | CASSLGRAAGELFF
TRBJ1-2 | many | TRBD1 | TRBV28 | TGTGCCAGCAGTGCCTATTCGACAGGGGAGAGGACCTATGGCTACACCTTC | CASSAYSTGERTYGYTF
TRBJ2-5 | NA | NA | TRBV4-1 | TGCGCCAGCAGCCATCTTCACGGGGCCCAGTACTTC | CASSHLHGAQYF
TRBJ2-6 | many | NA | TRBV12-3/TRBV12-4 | TGTGCCAGCAGTAGAAGGAGGGGGTTATACACTGGGGCCAACGTCCTGACTTTC | CASSRRRGLYTGANVLTF
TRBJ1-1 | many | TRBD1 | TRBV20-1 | TGCAGTGCTAGTCCTATACCGGGACAGGGGGAGAAGGCTGAAGCTTTCTTT | CSASPIPGQGEKAEAFF
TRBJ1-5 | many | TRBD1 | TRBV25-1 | TGTGCCAGCAGTGAGAAAGGCGGACAGGGGGGTACCAATCAGCCCCAGCATTTT | CASSEKGGQGGTNQPQHF